This T cell receptor (beta chain) was sequenced during a study of regulatory and conventional T cells in RAG deficiency. Sequencing used immunoSEQ multiplex PCR; TCRdb keeps in-frame clones, though not all of them. The table records some 19,000 clones, over 80% of them present only once. Study-wide points: Treg unique TCR beta sequences were approximately 100-fold fewer in Omenn syndrome and CID/AS patients than controls.

With respect to this clone: The antigen is unknown.

The sorted regulatory T cells were CD4+, CD25-high and CD127-low, with genomic DNA sequenced. V was shortened by 6 bases and J by 0 bases, with 13 bases between the two germline ends. This CDR3 comprises 15 residues. Per the germline V gene, CDR1 is SEHNR and CDR2 is FQNEAQ (reference sequence). These same records also appear under a second study, on regulatory T cells. That paper states: Amplification used 52 TRBV primers and 13 TRBJ primers. Regulatory T cells showed the strongest V-J pair restriction and V/J gene skewing among patient repertoires.

The chain is built from TRBV7-9 and TRBJ2-3, with a weak D call TRBD2 (6 bases). The sequenced sample consisted of Tregs sorted from blood. This receptor was identified in a human donor in good health. The DNA of the CDR3 is TGTGCCAGCAGTATCAGGCGGGGTAGCACAGATACGCAGTATTTT. Translated: CASSIRRGSTDTQYF.